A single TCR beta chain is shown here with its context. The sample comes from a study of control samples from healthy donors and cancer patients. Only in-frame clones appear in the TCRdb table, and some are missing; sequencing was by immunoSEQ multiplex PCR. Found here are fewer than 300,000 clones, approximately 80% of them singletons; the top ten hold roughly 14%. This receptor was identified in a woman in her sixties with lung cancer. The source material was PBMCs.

The chain's CDR3 is CASRRDRGLSAGKLFF. The CDR3 region has the DNA TGTGCCAGCAGGCGGGACAGGGGGTTGTCAGCGGGGAAACTGTTTTTT. The chain employs TRBV27 and TRBJ1-4; TRBD1 matches 11 bases. The J segment lost 11 bases and the V segment lost 6 bases, leaving 14 bases of the junction unmatched. The CDR3 loop spans 16 amino acids. Per the germline V gene, CDR1 is MNHEY and CDR2 is SMNVEV (reference sequence).